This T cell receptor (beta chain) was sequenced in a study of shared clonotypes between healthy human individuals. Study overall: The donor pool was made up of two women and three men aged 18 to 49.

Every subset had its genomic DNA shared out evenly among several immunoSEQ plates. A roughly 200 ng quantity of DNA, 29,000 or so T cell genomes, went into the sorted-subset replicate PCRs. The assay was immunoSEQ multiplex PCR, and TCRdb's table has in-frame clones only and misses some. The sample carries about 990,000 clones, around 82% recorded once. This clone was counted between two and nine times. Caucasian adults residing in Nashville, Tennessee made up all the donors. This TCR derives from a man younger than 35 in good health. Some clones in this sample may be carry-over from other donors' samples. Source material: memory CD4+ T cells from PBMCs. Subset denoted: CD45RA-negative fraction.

The CDR3 spells CASSILQGRNEKLFF. The CDR3 DNA reads TGTGCCAGCAGCATCCTACAGGGCCGGAATGAAAAACTGTTTTTT. The chain combines TRBV7-2 with TRBJ1-4; weak D call: TRBD1 (6 bases). Deletions cut 5 bases from V and 5 bases from J, with 15 bases between. The germline CDR1 and CDR2 sequences are SGHTA and FQGNSA. There are 15 residues in the CDR3.